The 9 T cell receptor beta chains below all came from one sample that was sequenced in a study of blood T cell repertoires in COVID-19. The repertoire was sequenced with immunoSEQ multiplex PCR; TCRdb's copy has only in-frame clones and lacks some. The table has around 260,000 clones, around nine tenths seen once; the top ten hold roughly 0.8%. The source material was peripheral blood. These TCRs come from a man aged 30-40 years with acute or convalescent COVID-19.

The chain recombines TRBV7-3 with TRBJ1-6; weak D call: TRBD1 (6 bases). Looked up from germline, CDR1 is SGHTA and CDR2 is FQGTGA. V was cut by 2 bases and J by 7 bases, with 12 bases left in between. This CDR3 spans 15 amino acids. CDR3 DNA sequence: TGTGCCAGCAGCTTACTCGGGCAGGGGAATTCACCCCTCCACTTT. Encoded protein: CASSLLGQGNSPLHF.

The V gene is TRBV29-1, the J gene TRBJ1-1; D is undetermined. The CDR3 is made up of 11 amino acids. Trimming stripped 5 bases from V and 0 bases from J, with 4 bases between. CDR1 is SQVTM and CDR2 is ANQGSEA in the germline V gene. This CDR3 is CSVYMNTEAFF. The CDR3 coding sequence is TGCAGCGTTTATATGAACACTGAAGCTTTCTTT.

This clone was counted a single time. The rearrangement links TRBV3-1 (or the pseudogene TRBV3-2) to TRBJ2-5; 12 positions match TRBD2. V trimming: 3 bases; J trimming: 4 bases; junction bases outside the gene matches: 0. CDR3 length: 14 residues. The germline V gene encodes CDR1 LGHDT and CDR2 YNNKEL (reference sequence). The CDR3 loop reads CASSQGLAGETQYF. The CDR3 DNA reads as TGTGCCAGCAGCCAGGGACTAGCGGGAGAGACCCAGTACTTC.

The rearrangement uses TRBV7-8 and TRBJ2-3; a weak D match, TRBD2 (5 bases). Germline lookup yields CDR1 SGHVS and CDR2 FQNEAQ. The V gene lost 5 bases and the J gene lost 1 base, with 16 bases spanning the gap. This CDR3 has 16 residues. CDR3 amino acids: CASSQVGLGGTDTQYF. The CDR3 bases are TGTGCCAGCAGCCAAGTAGGACTCGGGGGCACAGATACGCAGTATTTT. The whole variable domain, remainder taken from reference TRBV7-8 and TRBJ2-3, is GAGVSQSPRYKVAKRGQDVALRCDPISGHVSLFWYQQALGQGPEFLTYFQNEAQLDKSGLPSDRFFAERPEGSVSTLKIQRTQQEDSAVYLCASSQVGLGGTDTQYFGPGTRLTVL.

The chain employs TRBV18 and TRBJ1-1; TRBD1 is a possible D gene (5 bases). The CDR3 contains 14 residues. Germline V CDR1 and CDR2: KGHSH, LQKENI. V lost 2 bases and J lost 1, with 8 bases in between. The CDR3 here is CASSPMGGNTEAFF. The CDR3 DNA reads as TGTGCCAGCTCACCAATGGGGGGGAACACTGAAGCTTTCTTT.

The rearrangement joins TRBV7-8 to TRBJ2-7; D is ambiguous. The CDR3 sequence is 12 residues long. The V end lost 5 bases, the J end lost 5 bases, and 10 bases lay between the germline ends. Per the germline V gene, CDR1 is SGHVS and CDR2 is FQNEAQ. The CDR3 DNA reads TGTGCCAGCAGCCGCGTCGGTAACGAGCAGTACTTC. It yields the protein CASSRVGNEQYF. Using reference TRBV7-8 and TRBJ2-7 for the parts outside the CDR3, the full variable domain is GAGVSQSPRYKVAKRGQDVALRCDPISGHVSLFWYQQALGQGPEFLTYFQNEAQLDKSGLPSDRFFAERPEGSVSTLKIQRTQQEDSAVYLCASSRVGNEQYFGPGTRLTVT.

A few counts support this clone. This chain joins TRBV24-1 and TRBJ2-1, with a possible D match to TRBD1 (6 bases). Germline-derived CDR1 and CDR2 are KGHDR and SFDVKD. V gave up 3 bases and J gave up 5 bases, with 10 bases separating them. CDR3 length equals 14 residues. As DNA, the CDR3 is TGTGCCACCAGTGATACTAACAGGGACAATGAGCAGTTCTTC. Its protein product is CATSDTNRDNEQFF.

V gene TRBV2 combines with J gene TRBJ1-1; possibly TRBD1 for D (5 bases). CDR3 length: 13 amino acids. V was shortened by 7 bases and J by 1 base, with 10 bases between the two germline ends. Germline assignment: CDR1 SNHLY and CDR2 FYNNEI. This CDR3 is CASTLGENTEAFF. The CDR3 region has the DNA TGTGCCAGCACCCTAGGGGAGAACACTGAAGCTTTCTTT. Combining the CDR3 with reference TRBV2 and TRBJ1-1 gives the whole variable domain EPEVTQTPSHQVTQMGQEVILRCVPISNHLYFYWYRQILGQKVEFLVSFYNNEISEKSEIFDDQFSVERPDGSNFTLKIRSTKLEDSAMYFCASTLGENTEAFFGQGTRLTVV.

The chain links TRBV4-1 to TRBJ2-7; 9 nucleotides match TRBD2. Germline V gene sequence: CDR1 MGHRA, CDR2 YSYEKL. The CDR3 spans 14 residues. The junction had 1 base not matched to a gene; V was cut back by 4 bases and J by 0 bases. The CDR3 region is CASSLTSGSYEQYF. The CDR3 coding sequence is TGCGCCAGCAGCCTGACTAGCGGCTCCTACGAGCAGTACTTC.